This is a list of T cell receptor beta chains from one sample in a study of beta chain features in type 1 diabetes. Generated by immunoSEQ multiplex PCR, the TCRdb table keeps only in-frame clones and is missing some. The sample has a few hundred thousand clones; about 10% are singletons. The source material was central memory CD4+ T cells from blood. These receptors came from a man younger than 45 with type 1 diabetes. The CDR3 runs from the conserved cysteine through the conserved F or W. D genes are given only for firm matches. The size of a clone is reported for some rows only, either as once, few or many, or as a class for expanded clones.

cdr3_aa: CASSRGKGSPYEQYF; cdr3_nt: TGTGCCAGTTCGCGGGGTAAGGGTTCGCCCTACGAGCAGTACTTC; clone_size: NA; j_call: TRBJ2-7; v_call: TRBV6-5; d_call: NA
cdr3_aa: CASSSVAGGLLDTQYF; cdr3_nt: TGTGCCAGCAGCTCCGTAGCGGGAGGGCTTTTGGATACGCAGTATTTT; clone_size: NA; j_call: TRBJ2-3; v_call: TRBV7-3; d_call: TRBD2
cdr3_aa: CASSPKETQYF; cdr3_nt: TGTGCCAGCTCACCAAAGGAGACCCAGTACTTC; clone_size: few; j_call: TRBJ2-5; v_call: TRBV18; d_call: NA
cdr3_aa: CASSNKELAGGVAKNIQYF; cdr3_nt: TGTGCCAGCAGCAATAAGGAGCTAGCGGGAGGGGTAGCCAAAAACATTCAGTACTTC; clone_size: many; j_call: TRBJ2-4; v_call: TRBV21-1; d_call: NA
cdr3_aa: CASSPPTSSGSLDEQYF; cdr3_nt: TGTGCCAGCTCACCACCTACCAGCAGCGGGAGTCTCGACGAGCAGTACTTC; clone_size: NA; j_call: TRBJ2-7; v_call: TRBV18; d_call: TRBD2
cdr3_aa: CASSRFSRVLTTEAFF; cdr3_nt: TGTGCCAGCAGCCGCTTCTCCAGGGTACTGACCACTGAAGCTTTCTTT; clone_size: few; j_call: TRBJ1-1; v_call: TRBV5-6; d_call: NA
cdr3_aa: CASSETSDSYNEQFF; cdr3_nt: TGTGCCAGCAGCGAAACTAGCGACTCCTACAATGAGCAGTTCTTC; clone_size: NA; j_call: TRBJ2-1; v_call: TRBV2; d_call: TRBD2
cdr3_aa: CASSPGQGRQPQHF; cdr3_nt: TGTGCCAGCAGCCCTGGACAGGGACGCCAGCCCCAGCATTTT; clone_size: few; j_call: TRBJ1-5; v_call: TRBV6-1; d_call: TRBD1
cdr3_aa: CASSGTGVSWEQYF; cdr3_nt: TGTGCCAGCTCGGGGACAGGAGTTTCATGGGAGCAGTACTTC; clone_size: few; j_call: TRBJ2-5; v_call: TRBV30; d_call: TRBD1
cdr3_aa: CASSPRRSTNEKLFF; cdr3_nt: TGTGCCAGCAGCCCTAGGAGATCAACTAATGAAAAACTGTTTTTT; clone_size: NA; j_call: TRBJ1-4; v_call: TRBV7-2; d_call: NA
cdr3_aa: CASSLTAEYGYTF; cdr3_nt: TGCGCCAGCAGCTTGACGGCGGAATATGGCTACACCTTC; clone_size: many; j_call: TRBJ1-2; v_call: TRBV5-1; d_call: NA
cdr3_aa: CASSIQEGGEPMNTEAFF; cdr3_nt: TGTGCCAGCTCCATCCAGGAGGGGGGAGAGCCGATGAACACTGAAGCTTTCTTT; clone_size: many; j_call: TRBJ1-1; v_call: TRBV5-4; d_call: NA
cdr3_aa: CASSESGQTHYEQYF; cdr3_nt: TGTGCCAGCAGTGAATCCGGACAGACCCACTACGAGCAGTACTTC; clone_size: many; j_call: TRBJ2-7; v_call: TRBV25-1; d_call: NA
cdr3_aa: CASSLVGYEQYF; cdr3_nt: TGTGCCAGCAGCTTAGTCGGGTACGAGCAGTACTTC; clone_size: NA; j_call: TRBJ2-7; v_call: TRBV7-2; d_call: NA
cdr3_aa: CASSTGYINTEAFF; cdr3_nt: TGTGCCAGCAGTACGGGTTATATTAACACTGAAGCTTTCTTT; clone_size: NA; j_call: TRBJ1-1; v_call: TRBV6-5; d_call: NA
cdr3_aa: CASIEALNTGELFF; cdr3_nt: TGCGCCAGCATAGAAGCTCTGAACACCGGGGAGCTGTTTTTT; clone_size: many; j_call: TRBJ2-2; v_call: TRBV5-1; d_call: NA
cdr3_aa: CASSSQGGGTEAFF; cdr3_nt: TGTGCCAGCAGCTCACAGGGAGGGGGCACTGAAGCTTTCTTT; clone_size: NA; j_call: TRBJ1-1; v_call: TRBV7-2; d_call: NA